Many counts were recorded for the clone carrying this T cell receptor (beta chain). The antigen is undetermined. This entry comes from a study of CD8+ T cells in alopecia areata. Study-wide findings and caveats: Scalp clonality and expanded CD8+ clones among the top 100 showed significant decreases with tofacitinib.

In each case, RNA was isolated and then reverse transcribed into cDNA as the sequencing template. Method: immunoSEQ multiplex PCR; TCRdb's copy keeps in-frame clones and lacks some. The sample lists 95,000 to 100,000 clones, almost 60% seen once, with 16% in the top ten. The germline gives CDR1 SGHTA, CDR2 FQGNSA. CDR3 size: 15 residues. After removal of 5 bases from V and 2 bases from J, the junction contained 3 bases not matched to a gene. As for treatment: oral pan-JAK inhibitor, 5-10 mg twice daily. Specimen: CD8+ T cells sorted from blood, collected at approximately week 60, from a patient treated with tofacitinib. The source is a human donor with alopecia areata. The chain recombines TRBV7-2 with TRBJ2-1, with 10 bases that match TRBD1. The CDR3 reads CASSPGTGAYNEQFF. CDR3 DNA sequence: TGTGCCAGCAGCCCCGGGACAGGGGCCTACAATGAGCAGTTCTTC.